This T cell receptor beta chain appears in the sequencing data of a study of shared clonotypes between healthy human individuals. With 6 bases removed from V and 0 bases from J, the gap between germline ends came to 8 bases. In germline, CDR1 is MNHNS, CDR2 SASEGT. The CDR3 has 14 residues. Assay: immunoSEQ multiplex PCR; the TCRdb copy retains only in-frame clones and omits some. Among 1,500,000 or so clones listed, approximately 98.5% were seen once. The sequence was obtained from a man aged 25 to 40 in good health. The sequenced sample was naive CD4+ T cells sorted from blood. Described subset: CD45RA+ positively selected. The chain carries TRBV6-1 and TRBJ1-4; D is unclear. The CDR3 loop is CASRPGPTNEKLFF. CDR3 DNA: TGTGCCAGCAGGCCGGGCCCAACTAATGAAAAACTGTTTTTT.